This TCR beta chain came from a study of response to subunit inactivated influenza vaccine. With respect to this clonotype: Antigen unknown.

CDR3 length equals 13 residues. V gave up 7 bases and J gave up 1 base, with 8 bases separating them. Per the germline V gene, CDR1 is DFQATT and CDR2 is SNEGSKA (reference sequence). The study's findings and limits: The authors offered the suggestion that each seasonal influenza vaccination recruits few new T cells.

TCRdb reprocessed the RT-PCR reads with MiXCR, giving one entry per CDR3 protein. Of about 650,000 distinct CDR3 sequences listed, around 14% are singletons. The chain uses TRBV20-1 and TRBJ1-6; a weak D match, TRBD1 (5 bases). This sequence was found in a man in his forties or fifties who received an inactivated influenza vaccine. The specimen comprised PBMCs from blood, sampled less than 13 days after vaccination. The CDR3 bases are TGCAGTGTCCAGGGTTCCTATAATTCACCCCTCCACTTT. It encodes CSVQGSYNSPLHF.